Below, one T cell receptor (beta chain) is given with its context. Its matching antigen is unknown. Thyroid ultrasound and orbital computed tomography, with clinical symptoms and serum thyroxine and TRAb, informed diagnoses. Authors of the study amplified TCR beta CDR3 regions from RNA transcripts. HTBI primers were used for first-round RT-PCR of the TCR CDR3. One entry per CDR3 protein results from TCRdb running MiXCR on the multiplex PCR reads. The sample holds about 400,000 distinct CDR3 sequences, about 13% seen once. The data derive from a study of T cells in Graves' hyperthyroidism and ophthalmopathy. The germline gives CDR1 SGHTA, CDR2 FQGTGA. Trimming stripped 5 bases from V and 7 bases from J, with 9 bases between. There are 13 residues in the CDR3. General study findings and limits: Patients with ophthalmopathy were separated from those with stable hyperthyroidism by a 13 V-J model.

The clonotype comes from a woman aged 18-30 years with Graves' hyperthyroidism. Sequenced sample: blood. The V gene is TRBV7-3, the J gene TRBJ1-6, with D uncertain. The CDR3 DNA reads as TGTGCCAGCAGCCCCGGGATGAATTCACCCCTCCACTTT. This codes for CASSPGMNSPLHF.